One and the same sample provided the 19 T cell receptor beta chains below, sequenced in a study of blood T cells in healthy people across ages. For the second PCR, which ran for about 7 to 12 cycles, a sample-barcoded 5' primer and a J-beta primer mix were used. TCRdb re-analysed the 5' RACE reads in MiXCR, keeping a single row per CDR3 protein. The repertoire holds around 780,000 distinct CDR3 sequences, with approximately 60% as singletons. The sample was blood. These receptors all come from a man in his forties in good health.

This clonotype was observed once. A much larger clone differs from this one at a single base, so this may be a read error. The CDR3 DNA is TGTGCCAGCGGGAGATACAGGGGGACCCAAGAGACCCAGTACTTC. It codes for CASGRYRGTQETQYF. The chain combines TRBV28 with TRBJ2-5; 8 bases are a match to TRBD1. The CDR3 runs to 15 residues. The trim removed 8 bases at V and 1 base at J, leaving 9 bases unmatched. CDR1 and CDR2 from the germline V gene are MDHEN and SYDVKM.

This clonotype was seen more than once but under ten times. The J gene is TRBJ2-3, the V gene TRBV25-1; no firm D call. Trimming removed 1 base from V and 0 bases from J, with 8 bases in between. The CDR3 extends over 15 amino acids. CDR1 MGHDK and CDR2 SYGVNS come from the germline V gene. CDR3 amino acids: CASSEFKLSTDTQYF. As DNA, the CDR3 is TGTGCCAGCAGTGAATTTAAGCTTAGCACAGATACGCAGTATTTT.

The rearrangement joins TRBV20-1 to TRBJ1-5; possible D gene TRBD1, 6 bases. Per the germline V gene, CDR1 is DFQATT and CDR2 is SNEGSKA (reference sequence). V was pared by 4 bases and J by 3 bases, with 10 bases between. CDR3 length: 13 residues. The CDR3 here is CSATAGVNQPQHF. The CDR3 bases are TGCAGTGCTACTGCAGGGGTCAATCAGCCCCAGCATTTT.

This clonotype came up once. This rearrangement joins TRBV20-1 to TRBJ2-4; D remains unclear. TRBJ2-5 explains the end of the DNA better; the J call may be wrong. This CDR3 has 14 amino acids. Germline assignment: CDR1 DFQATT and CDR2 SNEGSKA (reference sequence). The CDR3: CSAPSGNGQETQYF. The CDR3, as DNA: TGCAGTGCTCCGTCTGGTAACGGCCAAGAGACCCAGTACTTC.

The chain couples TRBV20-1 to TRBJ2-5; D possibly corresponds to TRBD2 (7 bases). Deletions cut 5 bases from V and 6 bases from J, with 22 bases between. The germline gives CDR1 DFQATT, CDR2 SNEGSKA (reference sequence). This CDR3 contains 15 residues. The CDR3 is CSARGDTSLVKTQYF. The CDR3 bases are TGCAGTGCTCGGGGGGACACTTCGCTTGTTAAGACCCAGTACTTC.

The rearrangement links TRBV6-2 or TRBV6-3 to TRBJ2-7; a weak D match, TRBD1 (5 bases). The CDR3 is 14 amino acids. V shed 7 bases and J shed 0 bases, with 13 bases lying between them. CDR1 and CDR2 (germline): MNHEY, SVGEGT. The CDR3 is CASKDTQNSYEQYF. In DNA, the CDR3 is TGTGCCAGCAAGGACACGCAGAACTCCTACGAGCAGTACTTC.

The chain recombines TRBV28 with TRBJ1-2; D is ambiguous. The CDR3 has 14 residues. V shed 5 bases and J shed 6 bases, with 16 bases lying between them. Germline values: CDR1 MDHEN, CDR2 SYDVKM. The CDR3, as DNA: TGTGCCAGCAGTAATCCCCTGTCGGTCCATGGCTACACCTTC. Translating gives CASSNPLSVHGYTF.

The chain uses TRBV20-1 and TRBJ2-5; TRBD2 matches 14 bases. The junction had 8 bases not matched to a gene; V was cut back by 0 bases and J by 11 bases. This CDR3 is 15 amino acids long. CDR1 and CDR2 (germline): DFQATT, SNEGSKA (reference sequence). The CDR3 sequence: CSAREGLAGGREQYF. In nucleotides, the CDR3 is TGCAGTGCTAGAGAAGGACTAGCGGGAGGAAGGGAGCAGTACTTC.

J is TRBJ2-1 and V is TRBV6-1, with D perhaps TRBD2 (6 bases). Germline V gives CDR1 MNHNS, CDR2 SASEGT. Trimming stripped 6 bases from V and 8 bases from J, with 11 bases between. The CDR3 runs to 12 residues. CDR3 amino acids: CASSTGVHEQFF. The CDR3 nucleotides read TGTGCCAGCAGCACGGGGGTCCATGAGCAGTTCTTC.

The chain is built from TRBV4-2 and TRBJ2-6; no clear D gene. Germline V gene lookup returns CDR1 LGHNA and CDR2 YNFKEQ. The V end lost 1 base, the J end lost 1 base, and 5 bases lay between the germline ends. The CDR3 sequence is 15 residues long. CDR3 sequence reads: CASSQGDSGANVLTF. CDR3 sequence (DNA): TGTGCCAGCAGCCAAGGAGATTCTGGGGCCAACGTCCTGACTTTC.

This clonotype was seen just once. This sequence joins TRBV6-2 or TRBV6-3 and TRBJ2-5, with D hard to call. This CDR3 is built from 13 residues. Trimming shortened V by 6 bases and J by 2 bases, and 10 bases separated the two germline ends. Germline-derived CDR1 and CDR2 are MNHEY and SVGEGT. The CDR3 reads CASRPPAQETQYF. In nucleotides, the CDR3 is TGTGCCAGCAGACCCCCAGCACAAGAGACCCAGTACTTC.

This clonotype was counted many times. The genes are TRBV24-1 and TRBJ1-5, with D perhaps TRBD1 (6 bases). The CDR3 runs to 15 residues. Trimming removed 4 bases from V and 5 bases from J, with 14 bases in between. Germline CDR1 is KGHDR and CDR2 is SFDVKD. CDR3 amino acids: CATSEPGKGDQPQHF. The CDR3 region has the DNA TGTGCCACCAGTGAGCCTGGGAAGGGGGATCAGCCCCAGCATTTT.

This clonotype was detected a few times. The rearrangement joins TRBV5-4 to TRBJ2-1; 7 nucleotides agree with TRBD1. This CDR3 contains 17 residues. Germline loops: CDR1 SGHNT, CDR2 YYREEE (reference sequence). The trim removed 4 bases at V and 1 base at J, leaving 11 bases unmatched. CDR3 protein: CASSGARTGRSYNEQFF. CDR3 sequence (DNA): TGTGCCAGCAGCGGGGCCCGGACAGGACGTTCCTACAATGAGCAGTTCTTC.

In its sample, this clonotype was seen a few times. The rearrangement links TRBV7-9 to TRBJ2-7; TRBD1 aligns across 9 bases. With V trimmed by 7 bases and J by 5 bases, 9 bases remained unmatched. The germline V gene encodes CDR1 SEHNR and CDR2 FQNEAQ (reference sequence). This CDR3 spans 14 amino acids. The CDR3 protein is CASKPGQGRHEQYF. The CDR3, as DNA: TGTGCCAGCAAGCCGGGACAGGGAAGGCACGAGCAGTACTTC.

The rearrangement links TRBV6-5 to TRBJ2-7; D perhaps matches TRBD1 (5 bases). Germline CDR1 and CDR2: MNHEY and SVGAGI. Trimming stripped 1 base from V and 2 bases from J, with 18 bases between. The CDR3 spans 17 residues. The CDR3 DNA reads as TGTGCCAGCAGTTACTTTACAGGACAAATACGAGCCTACGAGCAGTACTTC. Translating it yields CASSYFTGQIRAYEQYF.

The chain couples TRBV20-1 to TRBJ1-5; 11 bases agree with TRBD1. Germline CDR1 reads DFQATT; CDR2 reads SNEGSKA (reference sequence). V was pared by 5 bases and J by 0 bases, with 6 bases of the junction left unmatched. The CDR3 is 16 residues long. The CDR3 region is CSALPGTGGSNQPQHF. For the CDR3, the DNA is TGCAGTGCTCTCCCCGGGACAGGGGGTAGCAATCAGCCCCAGCATTTT.

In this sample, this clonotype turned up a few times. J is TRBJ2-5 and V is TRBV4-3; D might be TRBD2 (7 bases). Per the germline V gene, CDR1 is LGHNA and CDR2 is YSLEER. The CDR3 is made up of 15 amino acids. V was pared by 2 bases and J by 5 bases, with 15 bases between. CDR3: CASSQNGGAPETQYF. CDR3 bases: TGCGCCAGCAGCCAAAATGGGGGGGCGCCGGAGACCCAGTACTTC.

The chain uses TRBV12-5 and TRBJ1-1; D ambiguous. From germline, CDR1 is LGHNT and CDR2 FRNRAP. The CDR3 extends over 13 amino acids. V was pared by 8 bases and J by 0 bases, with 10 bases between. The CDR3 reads CASTLAMNTEAFF. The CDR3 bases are TGTGCTAGTACGCTAGCCATGAACACTGAAGCTTTCTTT.

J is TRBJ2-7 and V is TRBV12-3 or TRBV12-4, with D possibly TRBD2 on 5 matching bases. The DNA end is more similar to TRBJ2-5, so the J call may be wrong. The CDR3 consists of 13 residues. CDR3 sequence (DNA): TGTGCCAGCAGTGGGAGTGAGCTGGAGACCCAGTACTTC. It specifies CASSGSELETQYF.